Listed here are 5 T cell receptor beta chains from one sample, sequenced in a study of T cell responses to AZD1222 COVID-19 vaccine. Sequenced by immunoSEQ multiplex PCR; TCRdb stores in-frame clones only, minus some. The sample lists about 55,000 clones, around nine tenths occurring once. The input for sequencing was peripheral blood, taken on day 0 of AZD1222 vaccination. The receptor source for this set is an adult in good health.

The chain employs TRBV12-3 or TRBV12-4 and TRBJ1-1; the D is unclear. The V and J ends lost 7 bases and 9 bases respectively, with 9 bases between them. The CDR3 covers 10 residues. This chain's CDR3 is CASMRRQAFF. In DNA form, the CDR3 reads TGTGCCAGCATGAGACGACAAGCTTTCTTT.

For the CDR3, the DNA is TGTGCCAGCAGCTCTCAGGGAGCCACCGGGGAGCTGTTTTTT. Amino acids: CASSSQGATGELFF. This chain joins TRBV7-2 and TRBJ2-2; tentatively, D is TRBD1 or TRBD2 (5 bases each). The length of the CDR3 is 14 residues. Germline V gene data show CDR1 as SGHTA and CDR2 as FQGNSA. Between the trimmed V and J ends, which lost 4 bases and 4 bases, there was a span of 10 bases.

The rearrangement joins TRBV7-9 to TRBJ2-7; D might be TRBD1 or TRBD2, each matching 5 bases. V dropped 6 bases and J dropped 1 base, with 16 bases sitting between them. This CDR3 is built from 15 residues. CDR1 and CDR2 (germline): SEHNR, FQNEAQ (reference sequence). CDR3 sequence (DNA): TGTGCCAGCAGAAGAGGGCAGGGTCTATCCTACGAGCAGTACTTC. Translated, it gives CASRRGQGLSYEQYF.

J is TRBJ2-1 and V is TRBV24-1, with unresolved D. This CDR3 contains 14 residues. CDR1 is KGHDR and CDR2 is SFDVKD in the germline V gene. V was cut by 4 bases and J by 6 bases, with 12 bases left in between. The CDR3 DNA sequence: TGTGCCACCAGTGACTGGACCGGTTTCAATGAGCAGTTCTTC. The encoded protein is CATSDWTGFNEQFF.

For this clone: One end of the junction fails to match germline, which may point to a read error. V is TRBV13 and J is TRBJ2-1, with 14 bases matching TRBD2. The CDR3 consists of 18 residues. CDR1 and CDR2 from the germline V gene are PRHDT and FYEKMQ (reference sequence). The CDR3 region is CASSLGLAGGPNYNEQFF. As DNA, the CDR3 is TGTGCCAGCAGCCTAGGACTAGCGGGAGGCCCCAACTACAATGAGCAGTTCTTC.